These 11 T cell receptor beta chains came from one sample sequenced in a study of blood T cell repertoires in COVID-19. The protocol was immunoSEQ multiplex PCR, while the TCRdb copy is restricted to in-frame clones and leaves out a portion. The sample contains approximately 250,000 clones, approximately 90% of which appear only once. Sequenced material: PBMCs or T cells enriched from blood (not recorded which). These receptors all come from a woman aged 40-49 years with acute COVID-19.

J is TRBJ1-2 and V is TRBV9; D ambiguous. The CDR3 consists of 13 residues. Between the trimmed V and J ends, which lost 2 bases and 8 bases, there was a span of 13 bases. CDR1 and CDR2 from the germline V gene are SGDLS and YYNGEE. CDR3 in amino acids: CASSVNRGGGYTF. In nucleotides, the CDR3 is TGTGCCAGCAGCGTTAACCGGGGTGGAGGCTACACCTTC. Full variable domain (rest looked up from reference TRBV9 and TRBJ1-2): DSGVTQTPKHLITATGQRVTLRCSPRSGDLSVYWYQQSLDQGLQFLIQYYNGEERAKGNILERFSAQQFPDLHSELNLSSLELGDSALYFCASSVNRGGGYTFGSGTRLTVV.

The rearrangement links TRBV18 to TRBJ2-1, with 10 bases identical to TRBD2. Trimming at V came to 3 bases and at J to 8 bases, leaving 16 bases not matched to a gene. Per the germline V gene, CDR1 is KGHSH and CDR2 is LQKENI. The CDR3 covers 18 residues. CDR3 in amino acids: CASSPPLGLAGVGDEQFF. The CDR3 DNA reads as TGTGCCAGCTCACCCCCCCTTGGGCTAGCGGGAGTAGGCGATGAGCAGTTCTTC.

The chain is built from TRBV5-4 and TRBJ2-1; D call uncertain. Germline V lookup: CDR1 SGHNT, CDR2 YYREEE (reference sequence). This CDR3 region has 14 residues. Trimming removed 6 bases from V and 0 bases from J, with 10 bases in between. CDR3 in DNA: TGTGCCAGCAAGACATCCAGCTCCTACAATGAGCAGTTCTTC. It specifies CASKTSSSYNEQFF.

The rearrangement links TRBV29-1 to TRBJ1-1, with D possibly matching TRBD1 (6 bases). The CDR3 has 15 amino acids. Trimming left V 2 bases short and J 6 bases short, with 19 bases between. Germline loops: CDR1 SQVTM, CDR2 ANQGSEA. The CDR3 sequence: CSVESFRWGTPEAFF. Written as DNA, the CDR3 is TGCAGCGTTGAAAGTTTTCGTTGGGGGACACCTGAAGCTTTCTTT.

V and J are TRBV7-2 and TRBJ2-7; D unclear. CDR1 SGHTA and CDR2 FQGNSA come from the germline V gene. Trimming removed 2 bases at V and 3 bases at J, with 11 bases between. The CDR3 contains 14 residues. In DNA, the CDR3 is TGTGCCAGCAGCTTATTAGCCTCGAACTACGAGCAGTACTTC. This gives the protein CASSLLASNYEQYF.

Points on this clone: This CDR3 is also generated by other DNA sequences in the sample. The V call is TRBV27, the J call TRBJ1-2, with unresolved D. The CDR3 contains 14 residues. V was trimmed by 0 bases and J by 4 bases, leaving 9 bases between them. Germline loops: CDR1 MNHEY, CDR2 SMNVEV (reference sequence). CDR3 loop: CASSLSRDSYGYTF. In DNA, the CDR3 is TGTGCCAGCAGTTTATCACGGGATAGCTATGGCTACACCTTC.

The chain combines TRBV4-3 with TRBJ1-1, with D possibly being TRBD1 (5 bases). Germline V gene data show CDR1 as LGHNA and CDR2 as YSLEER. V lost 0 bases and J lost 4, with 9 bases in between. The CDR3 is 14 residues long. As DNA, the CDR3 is TGCGCCAGCAGCCAAGAAGGGGCTTTCACTGAAGCTTTCTTT. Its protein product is CASSQEGAFTEAFF.

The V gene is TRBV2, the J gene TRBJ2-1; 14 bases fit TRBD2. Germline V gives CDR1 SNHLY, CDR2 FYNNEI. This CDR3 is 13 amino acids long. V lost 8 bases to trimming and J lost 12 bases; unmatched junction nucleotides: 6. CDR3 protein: CASWRTSGRSQFF. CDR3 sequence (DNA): TGTGCCAGCTGGAGGACTAGCGGGAGGTCGCAGTTCTTC.

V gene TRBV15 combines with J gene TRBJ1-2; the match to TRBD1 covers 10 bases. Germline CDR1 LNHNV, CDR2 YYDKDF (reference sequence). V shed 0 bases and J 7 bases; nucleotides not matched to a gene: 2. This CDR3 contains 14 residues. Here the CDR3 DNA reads TGTGCCACCAGCAGAGATAGGGACAGGGGTGGCTACACCTTC. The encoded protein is CATSRDRDRGGYTF. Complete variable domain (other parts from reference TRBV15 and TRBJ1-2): DAMVIQNPRYQVTQFGKPVTLSCSQTLNHNVMYWYQQKSSQAPKLLFHYYDKDFNNEADTPDNFQSRRPNTSFCFLDIRSPGLGDTAMYLCATSRDRDRGGYTFGSGTRLTVV.

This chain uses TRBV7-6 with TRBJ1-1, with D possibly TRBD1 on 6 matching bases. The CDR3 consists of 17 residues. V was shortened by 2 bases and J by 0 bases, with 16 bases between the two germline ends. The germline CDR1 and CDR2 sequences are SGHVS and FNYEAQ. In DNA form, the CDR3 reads TGTGCCAGCAGCTTAACCCCGGGGGGGGGCCTGAACACTGAAGCTTTCTTT. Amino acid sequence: CASSLTPGGGLNTEAFF.

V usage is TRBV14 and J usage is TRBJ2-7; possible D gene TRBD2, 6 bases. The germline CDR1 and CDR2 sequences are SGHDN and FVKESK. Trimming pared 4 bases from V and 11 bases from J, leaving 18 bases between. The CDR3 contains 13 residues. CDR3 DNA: TGTGCCAGCAGCCTGACTAGGGGAGGAGCGGAGTACTTC. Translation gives CASSLTRGGAEYF.